A selection of T cell receptor beta chains follows, all from one sample in a study of radiation and T cells in renal cell carcinoma. The method was immunoSEQ multiplex PCR; TCRdb's version includes in-frame clones alone and lacks a portion of them. The repertoire holds around 95,000 clones, with approximately 80% as singletons. This specimen was blood, taken from a patient whose treatment included radiotherapy and nephrectomy. These receptors were taken from a man aged 55 to 70 with renal cell carcinoma. Both conserved end residues are part of each CDR3. D genes are given only for firm matches. The size entry is marked missing in some rows and otherwise reads once, few, many or a size class.

CDR3 DNA,CDR3 protein,V gene,clone size,J gene,D gene
TGTGCCAGCAGTTACTCGAAAACAGGGGGATCCTACGAGCAGTACTTC,CASSYSKTGGSYEQYF,TRBV6-5,few,TRBJ2-7,TRBD1
TGTGCCAGCAGCTTAGGGGCAGACAATGAGCAGTTCTTC,CASSLGADNEQFF,TRBV7-8,-,TRBJ2-1,-
TGTGCCAGCAACATCCGGGACGGCAACTACAATGAGCAGTTCTTC,CASNIRDGNYNEQFF,TRBV6-5,-,TRBJ2-1,-
TGTGCCAGCAGTTTCCAGGGTGACTACTACGAGCAGTACTTC,CASSFQGDYYEQYF,TRBV2,-,TRBJ2-7,-
TGTGCCAGCAGTTCCCCGGGGCCAGATACGCAGTATTTT,CASSSPGPDTQYF,TRBV6-5,-,TRBJ2-3,-
TGCGCCAGCTCCCCCGAGGGGGGTATCCCAGATACGCAGTATTTT,CASSPEGGIPDTQYF,TRBV5-1,-,TRBJ2-3,-
TGCGCCAGCAGCCGATCCGGGACAGGGAGTGGAAACACCATATATTTT,CASSRSGTGSGNTIYF,TRBV5-1,few,TRBJ1-3,TRBD1
TGTGCCAGCAGTTTAAGGGGCCCCTACGAGCAGTACTTC,CASSLRGPYEQYF,TRBV27,-,TRBJ2-7,-
TGTGCCAGCAGCTTAGCGGGACTAGCGGGTAGCTCCTACAATGAGCAGTTCTTC,CASSLAGLAGSSYNEQFF,TRBV7-9,-,TRBJ2-1,TRBD2
TGTGCCAGCAGCCACTCTCGCGACGGTGGCTATGGCTACACCTTC,CASSHSRDGGYGYTF,TRBV5-6,-,TRBJ1-2,-
TGCGCCAGCAGCCAAGGGGACTCTTTCTATGACGAGCAGTACTTC,CASSQGDSFYDEQYF,TRBV4-3,once,TRBJ2-7,-
TGTGCCAGCAGCTTAAGGGACACCACCTACAATGAGCAGTTCTTC,CASSLRDTTYNEQFF,TRBV11-2,once,TRBJ2-1,-
TGTGCCAGCAGTTTACCTCAGGGGGCCACCCTGCGCTACACCTTC,CASSLPQGATLRYTF,TRBV28,-,TRBJ1-2,TRBD1
TGTGCCAGCAGTTTTCTGGGATTGGAAAATGAGCAGTTCTTC,CASSFLGLENEQFF,TRBV27,-,TRBJ2-1,-
TGTGCCAGTAGTCCTCAGGGGCCCGCCGGGGAGCTGTTTTTT,CASSPQGPAGELFF,TRBV19,-,TRBJ2-2,-
TGTGCCAGCAGTTCTGGAAACTATGGCTACACCTTC,CASSSGNYGYTF,TRBV27,-,TRBJ1-2,-
TGCGCCAGCAGCTTGGTTTCCAAAGAGACCCAGTACTTC,CASSLVSKETQYF,TRBV5-1,-,TRBJ2-5,-
TGTGCCAGCTCACCACCGGGGTCGACACAGCATCTCTATGGCTACACCTTC,CASSPPGSTQHLYGYTF,TRBV18,once,TRBJ1-2,-
TGTGCCAGCAGTGAAGCGCGGGACAGGGGTGGCAATCAGCCCCAGCATTTT,CASSEARDRGGNQPQHF,TRBV2,-,TRBJ1-5,TRBD1
TGTGCCAGCAGTAAGCGGGAGGGGCCCTACGAGCAGTACTTC,CASSKREGPYEQYF,TRBV27,-,TRBJ2-7,TRBD2
TGTGCCAGTAGTATAGGAGGACATAACTACAATGAGCAGTTCTTC,CASSIGGHNYNEQFF,TRBV19,-,TRBJ2-1,-
TGTGCCAGCAGCCCATCTTCACAGGGAAACACCATATATTTT,CASSPSSQGNTIYF,TRBV27,-,TRBJ1-3,-
TGTGCCATCAGTGAGTCGGCAGTCCCATATAATTCACCCCTCCACTTT,CAISESAVPYNSPLHF,TRBV10-3,-,TRBJ1-6,-
TGTGCCATCAGTGATAGGGACAGTCCATTACTTCAAGAGACCCAGTACTTC,CAISDRDSPLLQETQYF,TRBV10-3,-,TRBJ2-5,TRBD1
TGTGCCAGCTCAATTAAAGACGGGGCCTACGAGCAGTACTTC,CASSIKDGAYEQYF,TRBV18,-,TRBJ2-7,-
TGCAGCGCCGTGACAGGGAGAAATGAGCAGTTCTTC,CSAVTGRNEQFF,TRBV29-1,-,TRBJ2-1,TRBD1
TGTGCCATCAGTGAGCTGGAAGAGCAGTACTTC,CAISELEEQYF,TRBV10-3,-,TRBJ2-7,-
TGTGCCAGCAGCCAAGTCACTATGGCAGGGGTGGCGACCCAGTACTTC,CASSQVTMAGVATQYF,TRBV4-2,-,TRBJ2-5,-